The 3 T cell receptor beta chains below come from one sample, sequenced in a study of OX40 agonist ivuxolimab in advanced cancers. Only in-frame clones appear in the TCRdb table, and some are missing; sequencing was by immunoSEQ multiplex PCR. Here the sample spans roughly 16,000 clones, around 73% being singletons. This sample comprised CD4+ or CD8+ T cells sorted from blood, obtained in a trial of the OX40 agonist ivuxolimab. These receptors all stem from an adult with an advanced solid tumor such as melanoma, head and neck, liver or kidney cancer.

In the case of this clone: This may be a read error, as it is one base from a much larger clone. The same CDR3 arises from other DNA sequences in this sample as well. The chain couples TRBV7-2 to TRBJ2-2; D perhaps matches TRBD2 (5 bases). This CDR3 spans 12 amino acids. The V gene's germline CDR1 is SGHTA and CDR2 FQGNSA. This CDR3 reads CASSLVLGELFF. CDR3 DNA sequence: TGTGCCAGCAGCTTAGTGCTCGGGGAGTTGTTTTTT.

This clone is a singleton in its sample. V gene TRBV28 combines with J gene TRBJ1-2; D gene ambiguous. Trimming pared 2 bases from V and 2 bases from J, leaving 6 bases between. Germline CDR1 and CDR2: MDHEN and SYDVKM. The CDR3 is made up of 13 amino acids. CDR3 nucleotide sequence: TGTGCCAGCAGTTTAGGGCAAAACTATGGCTACACCTTC. This codes for CASSLGQNYGYTF.

The chain uses TRBV11-2 and TRBJ2-5; no definite D call. Germline CDR1 reads SGHAT; CDR2 reads FQNNGV. The CDR3 loop spans 15 amino acids. Between the trimmed V and J ends, which lost 0 bases and 1 base, there was a span of 9 bases. The chain's CDR3 is CASSLEATPQETQYF. The CDR3 DNA sequence: TGTGCCAGCAGCTTAGAGGCTACCCCCCAAGAGACCCAGTACTTC.